Presented here are 28 T cell receptor beta chains from one specimen sequenced in a study of CD4 T cells in relation to SARS-CoV-2 and coronaviruses. TCRdb's copy holds only in-frame clones and misses some; the assay was immunoSEQ multiplex PCR. Altogether approximately 50,000 clones are present, 92% being singletons, with the ten largest covering around 0.41%. The sample taken for sequencing was naive CD4+ T cells from PBMCs. Described subset: naive CD4+ T cells isolated by negative enrichment. Source of these receptors: an adult with COVID-19.

This chain connects TRBV24-1 to TRBJ2-1; 14 bases match TRBD2. This CDR3 comprises 18 residues. Germline V gene data show CDR1 as KGHDR and CDR2 as SFDVKD. The trim removed 4 bases at V and 2 bases at J, leaving 6 bases unmatched. CDR3 protein: CATSDPGLAGGAYNEQFF. DNA of the CDR3: TGTGCCACCAGTGACCCCGGACTAGCGGGAGGAGCCTACAATGAGCAGTTCTTC.

The chain is built from TRBV18 and TRBJ2-7; 10 positions match TRBD1. Germline values: CDR1 KGHSH, CDR2 LQKENI. The CDR3 is made up of 15 amino acids. The J segment lost 4 bases and the V segment lost 2 bases, leaving 5 bases of the junction unmatched. CDR3 protein: CASSPRDRGRYEQYF. The CDR3 DNA is TGTGCCAGCTCACCAAGGGACAGGGGTCGTTACGAGCAGTACTTC.

The chain links TRBV4-2 to TRBJ2-4, with a weak D call TRBD2 (6 bases). Germline CDR1 LGHNA, CDR2 YNFKEQ. The V and J ends lost 0 bases and 16 bases respectively, with 16 bases between them. This CDR3 is 13 amino acids long. This CDR3 is CASSQDEGLHPYF. In nucleotides, the CDR3 is TGTGCCAGCAGCCAAGATGAGGGACTCCACCCTTACTTC.

The chain joins TRBV5-1 to TRBJ2-3, with D possibly being TRBD1 (6 bases). Germline V gene lookup returns CDR1 SGHRS and CDR2 YFSETQ. This CDR3 has 15 amino acids. Trimming stripped 0 bases from V and 0 bases from J, with 8 bases between. The CDR3 DNA reads as TGCGCCAGCAGCTTGGAGACAGGCAGCACAGATACGCAGTATTTT. Translation gives CASSLETGSTDTQYF.

This chain connects TRBV28 to TRBJ2-7; 11 positions agree with TRBD2. V was clipped by 3 bases and J by 4 bases; unmatched bases: 5. CDR1 MDHEN and CDR2 SYDVKM come from the germline V gene. This CDR3 contains 15 residues. The CDR3 sequence: CASSFGASGRYEQYF. The CDR3 DNA reads as TGTGCCAGCAGTTTCGGGGCTAGCGGGAGGTACGAGCAGTACTTC.

CDR3 region: CASSLSSGPGANVLTF. The CDR3 bases are TGTGCCAGCAGCCTATCGAGTGGGCCCGGGGCCAACGTCCTGACTTTC. The J gene is TRBJ2-6, the V gene TRBV7-3; D gene uncertain. Germline V gene lookup returns CDR1 SGHTA and CDR2 FQGTGA. The CDR3 contains 16 residues. The V gene lost 5 bases and the J gene lost 4 bases, with 15 bases spanning the gap.

The rearrangement uses TRBV6-4 and TRBJ2-2; 7 nucleotides line up with TRBD1. The CDR3 has 14 residues. CDR1 is MRHNA, CDR2 SNTAGT, per germline. V lost 3 bases to trimming and J lost 4 bases; unmatched junction nucleotides: 2. CDR3 region: CASSEQGVTGELFF. The CDR3 region has the DNA TGTGCCAGCAGTGAGCAGGGGGTCACCGGGGAGCTGTTTTTT.

The genes are TRBV5-5 and TRBJ1-4, with D maybe TRBD1 (5 bases). V gave up 3 bases and J gave up 7 bases, with 13 bases separating them. The CDR3 length is 14 residues. From germline, CDR1 is SGHKS and CDR2 YYEKEE (reference sequence). CDR3 sequence (DNA): TGTGCCAGCAGCTACTGGACACAGCCTGAAAAACTGTTTTTT. As protein: CASSYWTQPEKLFF.

The chain couples TRBV19 to TRBJ2-1; 9 bases map to TRBD2. The CDR3 consists of 15 residues. Losses at the gene ends were 7 bases for V and 8 bases for J; bases not matched to a gene: 12. The V gene's germline CDR1 is LNHDA and CDR2 SQIVND (reference sequence). The CDR3 nucleotides read TGTGCCAGTACCCCGGGTAGCGGGAGTACCGATGAGCAGTTCTTC. Translated: CASTPGSGSTDEQFF.

The chain is built from TRBV14 and TRBJ2-7; 9 bases align to TRBD2. J was trimmed by 6 bases and V by 4 bases; bases with no gene match: 7. The CDR3 is made up of 14 amino acids. The germline V gene has CDR1 SGHDN and CDR2 FVKESK. CDR3: CASSPWGREGEQYF. The CDR3 DNA reads TGTGCCAGCAGCCCATGGGGGCGGGAGGGCGAGCAGTACTTC.

This rearrangement joins TRBV7-9 to TRBJ1-1; D not certain. The germline CDR1 and CDR2 sequences are SEHNR and FQNEAQ (reference sequence). The CDR3 consists of 12 residues. V was clipped by 3 bases and J by 3 bases, with 5 bases between them. This CDR3 is CASSFRDTEAFF. For the CDR3, the DNA is TGTGCCAGCAGCTTTAGGGACACTGAAGCTTTCTTT.

The chain uses TRBV27 and TRBJ2-7; 10 bases line up with TRBD2. Trimming cost V 5 bases and J 4 bases; bases outside gene matches: 8. Looked up from germline, CDR1 is MNHEY and CDR2 is SMNVEV (reference sequence). The CDR3 is made up of 15 amino acids. CDR3 sequence: CASSALAGAGYEQYF. CDR3 nucleotides: TGTGCCAGCAGTGCGCTAGCGGGAGCTGGGTACGAGCAGTACTTC.

V usage is TRBV28 and J usage is TRBJ1-1; 8 bases are a match to TRBD1. Germline CDR1 reads MDHEN; CDR2 reads SYDVKM. There are 15 residues in the CDR3. The junction had 13 bases not matched to a gene; V was cut back by 8 bases and J by 5 bases. In DNA, the CDR3 is TGTGCCAGCCCAGGCCCAGGGGGCTTTGCAACTGAAGCTTTCTTT. The encoded protein is CASPGPGGFATEAFF.

The chain is built from TRBV7-9 and TRBJ2-3, with TRBD1 matching 8 bases. In germline, CDR1 is SEHNR, CDR2 FQNEAQ (reference sequence). Germline trimming cut 6 bases from V and 9 bases from J; bases unmatched to any gene: 5. The CDR3 has 12 residues. Written as DNA, the CDR3 is TGTGCCAGCAGGTCGACAGGGGACACGCAGTATTTT. Translation gives CASRSTGDTQYF.

The chain joins TRBV7-8 to TRBJ2-5; 7 positions match TRBD1. Germline CDR1 and CDR2: SGHVS and FQNEAQ. There are 14 residues in the CDR3. V dropped 5 bases and J dropped 4; count of bases not matched to a gene: 7. The CDR3 protein is CASSRDRVGETQYF. In DNA, the CDR3 is TGTGCCAGCAGCCGAGACAGGGTGGGAGAGACCCAGTACTTC.

This rearrangement joins TRBV30 to TRBJ2-2; 10 bases align to TRBD2. V shed 3 bases and J 1 base; nucleotides not matched to a gene: 8. The CDR3 has 17 residues. Germline loops: CDR1 GTSNPN, CDR2 SVGIG (reference sequence). The CDR3 region has the DNA TGTGCCTGGAGGGATATCTCTAGCGGGGGGAACACCGGGGAGCTGTTTTTT. It translates to CAWRDISSGGNTGELFF.

V gene TRBV19 combines with J gene TRBJ1-1; D is undetermined. CDR1 is LNHDA and CDR2 is SQIVND in the germline V gene (reference sequence). V lost 7 bases to trimming and J lost 5 bases, with 8 bases between them. The CDR3 sequence is 11 residues long. The CDR3, as DNA: TGTGCCAGTATCGCGAGTACTGAAGCTTTCTTT. As protein: CASIASTEAFF.

V is TRBV24-1 and J is TRBJ1-4; D is perhaps TRBD1 (5 bases). Germline values: CDR1 KGHDR, CDR2 SFDVKD. The CDR3 sequence is 15 residues long. Trimming shortened V by 4 bases and J by 7 bases, and 15 bases separated the two germline ends. The CDR3 nucleotides are TGTGCCACCAGTGAAGACGGGACGGCAGGTGAAAAACTGTTTTTT. This codes for CATSEDGTAGEKLFF.

V and J are TRBV5-1 and TRBJ2-7; TRBD2 might be the D (7 bases). The germline V gene has CDR1 SGHRS and CDR2 YFSETQ. V lost 3 bases, J lost 2 bases, and 15 bases lay in between. The CDR3 totals 15 residues. The CDR3 sequence is CASSSSGAGAYEQYF. The CDR3 DNA is TGCGCCAGCAGCTCGTCAGGGGCGGGAGCCTACGAGCAGTACTTC.

The count of this clone is one. The chain uses TRBV9 and TRBJ2-1; TRBD2 matches at 14 bases. CDR1 is SGDLS, CDR2 YYNGEE, per germline. V gave up 3 bases and J gave up 10 bases; unmatched junction bases: 12. The length of the CDR3 is 17 residues. The DNA for the CDR3 is TGTGCCAGCAGCGCCGGACTAGCGGGAGGCGCTTTGCTAGAGCAGTTCTTC. Translating gives CASSAGLAGGALLEQFF.

The chain combines TRBV18 with TRBJ2-7, with TRBD1 matching 9 bases. The germline V gene has CDR1 KGHSH and CDR2 LQKENI. The ends lost 2 bases at V and 1 base at J; junction bases unmatched: 6. The CDR3 runs to 16 residues. CDR3 nucleotides: TGTGCCAGCTCACCAATTCTTGGACAGGGGTCCTACGAGCAGTACTTC. This encodes CASSPILGQGSYEQYF.

In this sample, this clone turned up once. The chain has TRBV5-1 and TRBJ1-4, with a possible D match to TRBD1 (6 bases). This CDR3 is 15 amino acids long. V lost 0 bases and J 7 bases, leaving 13 bases between the germline ends. CDR1 and CDR2 from the germline V gene are SGHRS and YFSETQ. CDR3 coding DNA: TGCGCCAGCAGCTTGGTTGTAGGGGGAGGTGAAAAACTGTTTTTT. Its translation is CASSLVVGGGEKLFF. The whole variable domain, remainder taken from reference TRBV5-1 and TRBJ1-4, is KAGVTQTPRYLIKTRGQQVTLSCSPISGHRSVSWYQQTPGQGLQFLFEYFSETQRNKGNFPGRFSGRQFSNSRSEMNVSTLELGDSALYLCASSLVVGGGEKLFFGSGTQLSVL.

This rearrangement joins TRBV11-2 to TRBJ2-7; no clear D. Trimming removed 1 base at V and 4 bases at J, with 8 bases between. The length of the CDR3 is 13 residues. CDR1 SGHAT and CDR2 FQNNGV come from the germline V gene. DNA of the CDR3: TGTGCCAGCAGCTTAGTAGGCGGATACGAGCAGTACTTC. Translated: CASSLVGGYEQYF.

DNA of the CDR3: TGTGCCAGCTCACGTCTTCGGGGATACGAGCAGTACTTC. It encodes CASSRLRGYEQYF. This chain uses TRBV18 with TRBJ2-7; TRBD2 might be the D (5 bases). Germline assignment: CDR1 KGHSH and CDR2 LQKENI. The CDR3 spans 13 residues. V was cut by 4 bases and J by 4 bases, with 11 bases left in between.

The rearrangement links TRBV3-1 (or the pseudogene TRBV3-2) to TRBJ2-2; a possible D gene is TRBD1 (6 bases). CDR1 LGHDT and CDR2 YNNKEL come from the germline V gene (reference sequence). CDR3 length equals 14 residues. V gave up 1 base and J gave up 7 bases, with 10 bases separating them. The chain's CDR3 is CASSQGTEVGELFF. CDR3 nucleotides: TGTGCCAGCAGCCAAGGGACAGAGGTCGGGGAGCTGTTTTTT.

The chain joins TRBV10-3 to TRBJ1-2; D unresolved. Trimming shortened V by 2 bases and J by 1 base, and 11 bases separated the two germline ends. From germline, CDR1 is ENHRY and CDR2 SYGVKD. The CDR3 is 15 residues long. CDR3 sequence reads: CAISEGKGFNYGYTF. The CDR3 nucleotides read TGTGCCATCAGTGAGGGTAAAGGCTTTAACTATGGCTACACCTTC.

The gene calls are TRBV7-9 and TRBJ1-2; D may be TRBD1 (5 bases). CDR3 length equals 13 residues. Germline assignment: CDR1 SEHNR and CDR2 FQNEAQ (reference sequence). Between the trimmed V and J ends, which lost 2 bases and 1 base, there was a span of 5 bases. CDR3 region: CASSLQGNYGYTF. The CDR3 DNA reads as TGTGCCAGCAGCTTACAGGGTAACTATGGCTACACCTTC.

V and J are TRBV18 and TRBJ1-5, with D unclear. This CDR3 is 12 amino acids long. V gave up 8 bases and J gave up 1 base, with 6 bases separating them. Germline V lookup: CDR1 KGHSH, CDR2 LQKENI. CDR3 nucleotides: TGTGCCAGCCAGGAAAGCAATCAGCCCCAGCATTTT. This codes for CASQESNQPQHF.